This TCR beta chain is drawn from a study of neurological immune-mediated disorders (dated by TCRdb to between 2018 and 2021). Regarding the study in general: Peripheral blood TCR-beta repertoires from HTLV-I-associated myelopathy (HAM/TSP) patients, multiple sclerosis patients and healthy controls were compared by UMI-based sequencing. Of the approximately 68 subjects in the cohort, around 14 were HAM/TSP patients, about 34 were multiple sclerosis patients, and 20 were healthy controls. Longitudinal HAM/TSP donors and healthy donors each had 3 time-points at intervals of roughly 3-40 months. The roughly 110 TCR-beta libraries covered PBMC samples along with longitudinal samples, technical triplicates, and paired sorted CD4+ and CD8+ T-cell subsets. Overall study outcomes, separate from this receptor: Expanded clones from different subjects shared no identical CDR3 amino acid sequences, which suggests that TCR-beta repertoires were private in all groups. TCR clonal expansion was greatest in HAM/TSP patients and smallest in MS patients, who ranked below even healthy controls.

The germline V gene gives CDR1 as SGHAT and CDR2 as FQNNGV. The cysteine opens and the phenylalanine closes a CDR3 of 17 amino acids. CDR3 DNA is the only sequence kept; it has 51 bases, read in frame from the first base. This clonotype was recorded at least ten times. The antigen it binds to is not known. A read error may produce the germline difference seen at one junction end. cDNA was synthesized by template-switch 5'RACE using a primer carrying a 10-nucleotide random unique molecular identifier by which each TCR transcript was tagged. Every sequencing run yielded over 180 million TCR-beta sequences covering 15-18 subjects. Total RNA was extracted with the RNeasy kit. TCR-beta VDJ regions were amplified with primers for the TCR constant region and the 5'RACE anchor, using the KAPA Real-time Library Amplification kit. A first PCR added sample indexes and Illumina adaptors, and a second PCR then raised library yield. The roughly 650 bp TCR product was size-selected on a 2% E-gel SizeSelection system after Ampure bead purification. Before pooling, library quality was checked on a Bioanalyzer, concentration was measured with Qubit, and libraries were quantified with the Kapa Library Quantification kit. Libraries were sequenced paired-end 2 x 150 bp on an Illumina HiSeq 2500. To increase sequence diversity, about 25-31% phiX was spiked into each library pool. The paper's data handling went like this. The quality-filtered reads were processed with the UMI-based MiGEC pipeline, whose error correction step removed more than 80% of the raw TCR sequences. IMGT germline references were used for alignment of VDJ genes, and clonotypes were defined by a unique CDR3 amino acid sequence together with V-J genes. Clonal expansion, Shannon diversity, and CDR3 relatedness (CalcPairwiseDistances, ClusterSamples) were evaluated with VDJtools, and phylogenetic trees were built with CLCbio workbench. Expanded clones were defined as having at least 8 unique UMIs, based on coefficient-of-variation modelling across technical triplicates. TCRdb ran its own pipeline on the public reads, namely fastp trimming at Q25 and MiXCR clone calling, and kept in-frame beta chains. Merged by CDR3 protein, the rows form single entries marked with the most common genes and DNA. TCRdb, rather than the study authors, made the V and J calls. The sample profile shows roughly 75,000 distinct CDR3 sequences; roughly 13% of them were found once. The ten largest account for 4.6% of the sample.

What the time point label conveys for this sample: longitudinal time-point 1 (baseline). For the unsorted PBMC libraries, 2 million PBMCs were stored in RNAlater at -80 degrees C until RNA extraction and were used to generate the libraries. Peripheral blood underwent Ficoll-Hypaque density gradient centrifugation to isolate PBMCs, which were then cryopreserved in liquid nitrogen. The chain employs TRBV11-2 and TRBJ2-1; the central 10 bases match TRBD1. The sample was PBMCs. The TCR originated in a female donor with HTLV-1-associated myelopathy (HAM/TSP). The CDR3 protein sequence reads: CASSSSPGQGNYIEQFF. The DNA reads TGTGCCAGCAGCTCCTCCCCGGGACAGGGGAACTACATTGAGCAGTTCTTC.